Given below is one T cell receptor beta chain in context. Germline V CDR1 and CDR2: SGHTA, FQGNSA. V shed 1 base, J shed 6 bases, and the junction held 5 bases outside the gene matches. The CDR3 consists of 15 residues. The entry originates in a study of blood T cell repertoires in COVID-19. TCRdb's table, derived via immunoSEQ multiplex PCR, lists solely in-frame clones and lacks some. The data contain tens of thousands of clones, about 80% of them seen just once; the ten biggest clones take up approximately 30%. This receptor was identified in a man aged 65-85 years with acute or convalescent COVID-19. Source material: peripheral blood. This rearrangement joins TRBV7-2 to TRBJ2-3; 9 nucleotides align to TRBD2. As DNA, the CDR3 is TGTGCCAGCAGCTTAGGCGGGAGGGCTATGGATACGCAGTATTTT. It is translated as CASSLGGRAMDTQYF. The variable domain in full, completed from reference TRBV7-2 and TRBJ2-3, reads GAGVSQSPSNKVTEKGKDVELRCDPISGHTALYWYRQSLGQGLEFLIYFQGNSAPDKSGLPSDRFSAERTGGSVSTLTIQRTQQEDSAVYLCASSLGGRAMDTQYFGPGTRLTVL.